One and the same sample provided the 30 T cell receptor beta chains below, sequenced in a study of blood T cell repertoires in COVID-19. Assay used: immunoSEQ multiplex PCR; TCRdb lists only in-frame clones, some missing. This sample yields over 100,000 clones, of which more than 75% are seen a single time; around 4% belongs to the top ten. Material for sequencing was peripheral blood. The origin of the receptors is a human donor in a cohort sampled during active COVID-19.

The J gene is TRBJ1-2, the V gene TRBV6-2 or TRBV6-3; D remains unclear. Germline V gives CDR1 MNHEY, CDR2 SVGEGT. The CDR3 has 15 amino acids. V was cut by 2 bases and J by 3 bases, with 13 bases left in between. The CDR3 DNA sequence: TGTGCCAGCAGTTACGAGGGCTTCCTTTACTATGGCTACACCTTC. Protein: CASSYEGFLYYGYTF.

The chain has TRBV6-5 and TRBJ1-6; TRBD1 aligns across 9 bases. V was clipped by 6 bases and J by 6 bases; unmatched bases: 3. From germline, CDR1 is MNHEY and CDR2 SVGAGI. The CDR3 extends over 14 amino acids. The CDR3 is CASSRDRVNSPLHF. The DNA for the CDR3 is TGTGCCAGCAGCCGGGACAGGGTTAATTCACCCCTCCACTTT.

The J gene is TRBJ1-4, the V gene TRBV28, with 7 bases identical to TRBD1. V lost 8 bases and J lost 3; bases outside the gene matches: 3. The CDR3 sequence is 13 residues long. The germline V gene encodes CDR1 MDHEN and CDR2 SYDVKM. The CDR3 DNA follows: TGTGCCAGCGGGGGGACAGCTAATGAAAAACTGTTTTTT. Translating gives CASGGTANEKLFF.

The genes are TRBV3-1 (or the pseudogene TRBV3-2) and TRBJ2-2; unclear D gene. In germline, CDR1 is LGHDT, CDR2 YNNKEL (reference sequence). The V and J ends lost 8 bases and 4 bases respectively, with 14 bases between them. This CDR3 contains 14 residues. Written as DNA, the CDR3 is TGTGCCAGCGCCCAACACACCCCCACCGGGGAGCTGTTTTTT. Translating gives CASAQHTPTGELFF.

The chain employs TRBV27 and TRBJ2-2; the D gene is possibly TRBD1 (7 bases). The germline gives CDR1 MNHEY, CDR2 SMNVEV (reference sequence). V gave up 3 bases and J gave up 4 bases, with 9 bases separating them. This CDR3 comprises 14 residues. CDR3 sequence (DNA): TGTGCCAGCAGTTTCCAGGGGGGCACCGGGGAGCTGTTTTTT. This sequence encodes CASSFQGGTGELFF.

CDR3 protein: CASSEGWRGVSYEQYF. As DNA, the CDR3 is TGTGCCAGCAGTGAGGGGTGGCGGGGGGTATCCTACGAGCAGTACTTC. This chain links TRBV6-1 with TRBJ2-7, with TRBD2 matching over 8 bases. V dropped 3 bases and J dropped 1; count of bases not matched to a gene: 8. Germline V CDR1 and CDR2: MNHNS, SASEGT. The CDR3 has 16 residues.

The V and J genes are TRBV2 and TRBJ2-3; D gene unclear. CDR3 length equals 12 residues. Per the germline V gene, CDR1 is SNHLY and CDR2 is FYNNEI. Trimming took off 4 bases at V and 4 bases at J, with 6 bases between the two ends. CDR3 amino acids: CASSALADTQYF. The CDR3 DNA follows: TGTGCCAGCAGTGCTTTAGCAGATACGCAGTATTTT.

This clone was counted only a few times. The chain couples TRBV27 to TRBJ2-1, with 8 bases identical to TRBD1. The CDR3 is 15 residues long. The germline V gene encodes CDR1 MNHEY and CDR2 SMNVEV (reference sequence). The J segment lost 2 bases and the V segment lost 6 bases, leaving 6 bases of the junction unmatched. The CDR3 region has the DNA TGTGCCAGCAGGGCGGACAGGGCCACCTACAATGAGCAGTTCTTC. Its protein product is CASRADRATYNEQFF.

The chain joins TRBV19 to TRBJ1-1, with TRBD1 identical over 10 bases. The CDR3 length is 15 residues. The germline gives CDR1 LNHDA, CDR2 SQIVND (reference sequence). The trim removed 3 bases at V and 3 bases at J, leaving 4 bases unmatched. This chain's CDR3 is CASSMDRGWHTEAFF. CDR3 nucleotides: TGTGCCAGTAGTATGGACAGGGGGTGGCACACTGAAGCTTTCTTT.

This clone was found a few times. This chain uses TRBV19 with TRBJ1-5; D is uncertain. This CDR3 is 13 amino acids long. Germline loops: CDR1 LNHDA, CDR2 SQIVND (reference sequence). V was clipped by 5 bases and J by 9 bases, with 14 bases between them. CDR3 sequence: CASSGQINGPQHF. In nucleotides, the CDR3 is TGTGCCAGTAGTGGGCAGATCAATGGGCCCCAGCATTTT.

The chain recombines TRBV19 with TRBJ2-7, with D perhaps matching TRBD1 (5 bases). Germline V gives CDR1 LNHDA, CDR2 SQIVND (reference sequence). Deletions cut 6 bases from V and 3 bases from J, with 15 bases between. The CDR3 totals 14 residues. The CDR3 loop is CASSQQGTSYEQYF. The CDR3 nucleotides read TGTGCCAGTAGCCAGCAGGGAACGAGCTACGAGCAGTACTTC.

The chain employs TRBV19 and TRBJ1-5, with 7 bases that match TRBD1. Germline V gives CDR1 LNHDA, CDR2 SQIVND (reference sequence). This CDR3 spans 15 amino acids. Unmatched junction bases numbered 6, after V lost 2 bases and J lost 5 bases. DNA for the CDR3: TGTGCCAGTAGTATATGGGGACAGCCCGATCAGCCCCAGCATTTT. It codes for CASSIWGQPDQPQHF.

This rearrangement joins TRBV7-2 to TRBJ2-7; 9 positions match TRBD2. The V segment lost 2 bases and the J segment 2 bases; nucleotides outside the gene matches: 7. The CDR3 spans 16 residues. Germline V lookup: CDR1 SGHTA, CDR2 FQGNSA. The CDR3 coding sequence is TGTGCCAGCAGCTTATCCGCGGGGGGGCCTCCCTACGAGCAGTACTTC. Protein: CASSLSAGGPPYEQYF.

The rearrangement links TRBV4-2 to TRBJ2-7; D is unresolved. The CDR3 contains 12 residues. Germline CDR1 LGHNA, CDR2 YNFKEQ. V lost 8 bases to trimming and J lost 7 bases, with 15 bases between them. The CDR3 sequence: CASQGGRGEQYF. The CDR3 DNA sequence: TGTGCCAGCCAAGGCGGCCGAGGTGAGCAGTACTTC.

By share, this clone ranks as medium-sized. This rearrangement joins TRBV27 to TRBJ1-3, with a possible D match to TRBD1 (6 bases). This CDR3 comprises 15 residues. Trimming removed 6 bases at V and 0 bases at J, with 12 bases between. Germline lookup yields CDR1 MNHEY and CDR2 SMNVEV (reference sequence). CDR3 nucleotide sequence: TGTGCCAGCAGACCTAACAGGGTCTCTGGAAACACCATATATTTT. Translated, it gives CASRPNRVSGNTIYF.

This clone was counted between two and nine times. The chain uses TRBV27 and TRBJ1-4, with 9 bases matching TRBD1. The CDR3 length is 16 residues. The V and J ends lost 6 bases and 6 bases, in that order; junction bases with no gene match: 11. Germline CDR1 and CDR2: MNHEY and SMNVEV (reference sequence). CDR3 in DNA: TGTGCCAGCAGACGTGGGACAGGGCTTTCGGATGAAAAACTGTTTTTT. Protein sequence: CASRRGTGLSDEKLFF.

The V call is TRBV4-1, the J call TRBJ1-2; D might be TRBD1 (6 bases). The V gene's germline CDR1 is MGHRA and CDR2 YSYEKL. The germline V and J ends were trimmed by 3 bases and 4 bases, with 9 bases remaining between them. This CDR3 is 13 amino acids long. The CDR3 nucleotides are TGCGCCAGCAGCCAGGACAGCTTCTATGGCTACACCTTC. Protein sequence: CASSQDSFYGYTF.

The V gene is TRBV2, the J gene TRBJ2-7, with 9 bases aligning to TRBD2. J lost 0 bases, V lost 2 bases, and 5 bases had no gene match. Per the germline V gene, CDR1 is SNHLY and CDR2 is FYNNEI. CDR3 size: 16 residues. The CDR3 bases are TGTGCCAGCAGTGAATATACAGCGGGGGGCTCCTACGAGCAGTACTTC. Its protein product is CASSEYTAGGSYEQYF. Full variable domain (rest looked up from reference TRBV2 and TRBJ2-7): EPEVTQTPSHQVTQMGQEVILRCVPISNHLYFYWYRQILGQKVEFLVSFYNNEISEKSEIFDDQFSVERPDGSNFTLKIRSTKLEDSAMYFCASSEYTAGGSYEQYFGPGTRLTVT.

This chain uses TRBV28 with TRBJ2-3, with D possibly matching TRBD2 (6 bases). V was pared by 6 bases and J by 6 bases, with 22 bases between. The CDR3 loop spans 16 amino acids. Germline CDR1 reads MDHEN; CDR2 reads SYDVKM. CDR3 residues: CASSSPRGGDRDTQYF. In DNA form, the CDR3 reads TGTGCCAGCAGCTCCCCCCGGGGCGGGGATCGGGATACGCAGTATTTT.

The rearrangement uses TRBV7-9 and TRBJ2-3; TRBD1 is a possible D gene (5 bases). Trimming pared 3 bases from V and 7 bases from J, leaving 14 bases between. The CDR3 has 14 amino acids. Germline loops: CDR1 SEHNR, CDR2 FQNEAQ (reference sequence). In DNA, the CDR3 is TGTGCCAGCAGCTTTACGGCAGGGCCAAATACGCAGTATTTT. Its translation: CASSFTAGPNTQYF.

The chain has TRBV5-1 and TRBJ2-1, with TRBD2 identical over 11 bases. CDR1 and CDR2 from the germline V gene are SGHRS and YFSETQ. CDR3 size: 16 residues. Trimming removed 3 bases from V and 7 bases from J; junction bases left unmatched: 9. The DNA of the CDR3 is TGCGCCAGCAGCTCGGCCGGGACTAGCGGAACAAATGAGCAGTTCTTC. It yields the protein CASSSAGTSGTNEQFF.

This clone was found a few times. DNA for the CDR3: TGTGCCAGCAGCTTAGACAGTATCGTCTACGAGCAGTACTTC. Protein: CASSLDSIVYEQYF. This chain joins TRBV7-2 and TRBJ2-7; D not resolved. The CDR3 consists of 14 residues. Trimming cost V 1 base and J 3 bases, with 10 bases left between them. CDR1 is SGHTA and CDR2 is FQGNSA in the germline V gene.

The J gene is TRBJ1-2, the V gene TRBV10-3; 7 nucleotides align to TRBD1. J lost 6 bases, V lost 6 bases, and 13 bases had no gene match. Germline CDR1 reads ENHRY; CDR2 reads SYGVKD. CDR3 length equals 15 residues. The CDR3 DNA sequence: TGTGCCATCAGCCTCGGGACAGCCCAGGGTGATGGCTACACCTTC. It specifies CAISLGTAQGDGYTF.

The rearrangement uses TRBV11-3 and TRBJ2-3; D may be TRBD2 (6 bases). V lost 1 base and J 2 bases, leaving 10 bases between the germline ends. Germline CDR1 reads SGHNT; CDR2 reads YENEEA. The CDR3 has 15 amino acids. CDR3 sequence: CASSLGGELTDTQYF. In nucleotides, the CDR3 is TGTGCCAGCAGCTTAGGGGGGGAACTCACAGATACGCAGTATTTT.

The DNA of the CDR3 is TGCGCCAGCAGCTTGGTTACGATGGGGGCGGACACCGGGGAGCTGTTTTTT. It is translated as CASSLVTMGADTGELFF. The rearrangement links TRBV5-1 to TRBJ2-2; the D gene is possibly TRBD1 (6 bases). The length of the CDR3 is 17 residues. Germline lookup yields CDR1 SGHRS and CDR2 YFSETQ. Trimming pared 0 bases from V and 3 bases from J, leaving 15 bases between.

The V gene is TRBV3-1 (or the pseudogene TRBV3-2), the J gene TRBJ1-2; D is unresolved. From germline, CDR1 is LGHDT and CDR2 YNNKEL (reference sequence). V was trimmed by 4 bases and J by 0 bases, leaving 3 bases between them. This CDR3 has 12 residues. In nucleotides, the CDR3 is TGTGCCAGCAGCCGAGCTAACTATGGCTACACCTTC. Translating gives CASSRANYGYTF.

This clone was seen only a few times. The chain employs TRBV6-6 and TRBJ2-7, with 9 bases that match TRBD1. Germline CDR1 is MNHNY and CDR2 is SVGAGI (reference sequence). V shed 7 bases, J shed 1 base, and the junction held 11 bases outside the gene matches. The CDR3 loop spans 16 amino acids. The CDR3 region is CASNLAPGQGSYEQYF. The CDR3 coding sequence is TGTGCCAGCAACCTAGCACCGGGACAGGGTTCCTACGAGCAGTACTTC.

The rearrangement joins TRBV6-5 to TRBJ1-1; 9 bases fit TRBD1. After removal of 5 bases from V and 5 bases from J, the junction contained 6 bases not matched to a gene. Germline CDR1 is MNHEY and CDR2 is SVGAGI. There are 14 residues in the CDR3. CDR3 in amino acids: CASSTTGGKTEAFF. The CDR3 DNA reads as TGTGCCAGCAGTACGACAGGGGGTAAGACTGAAGCTTTCTTT.

The chain joins TRBV5-1 to TRBJ2-7; 8 bases are shared with TRBD1. With 4 bases clipped from V and 5 bases from J, the junction kept 11 bases outside the gene matches. The germline V gene encodes CDR1 SGHRS and CDR2 YFSETQ. The length of the CDR3 is 15 residues. The CDR3 reads CASSDQGQAIHEQYF. CDR3 nucleotide sequence: TGCGCCAGCAGCGACCAGGGACAGGCGATACACGAGCAGTACTTC.

This chain uses TRBV7-3 with TRBJ1-1; the D gene is possibly TRBD1 (6 bases). Germline V gene data show CDR1 as SGHTA and CDR2 as FQGTGA. The CDR3 totals 14 residues. The V and J ends lost 2 bases and 0 bases respectively, with 7 bases between them. The CDR3 nucleotides read TGTGCCAGCAGCTTAGCAGGGGTGAACACTGAAGCTTTCTTT. This translates into CASSLAGVNTEAFF. The full variable domain, with the rest looked up from reference TRBV7-3 and TRBJ1-1, is GAGVSQTPSNKVTEKGKYVELRCDPISGHTALYWYRQSLGQGPEFLIYFQGTGAADDSGLPNDRFFAVRPEGSVSTLKIQRTERGDSAVYLCASSLAGVNTEAFFGQGTRLTVV.